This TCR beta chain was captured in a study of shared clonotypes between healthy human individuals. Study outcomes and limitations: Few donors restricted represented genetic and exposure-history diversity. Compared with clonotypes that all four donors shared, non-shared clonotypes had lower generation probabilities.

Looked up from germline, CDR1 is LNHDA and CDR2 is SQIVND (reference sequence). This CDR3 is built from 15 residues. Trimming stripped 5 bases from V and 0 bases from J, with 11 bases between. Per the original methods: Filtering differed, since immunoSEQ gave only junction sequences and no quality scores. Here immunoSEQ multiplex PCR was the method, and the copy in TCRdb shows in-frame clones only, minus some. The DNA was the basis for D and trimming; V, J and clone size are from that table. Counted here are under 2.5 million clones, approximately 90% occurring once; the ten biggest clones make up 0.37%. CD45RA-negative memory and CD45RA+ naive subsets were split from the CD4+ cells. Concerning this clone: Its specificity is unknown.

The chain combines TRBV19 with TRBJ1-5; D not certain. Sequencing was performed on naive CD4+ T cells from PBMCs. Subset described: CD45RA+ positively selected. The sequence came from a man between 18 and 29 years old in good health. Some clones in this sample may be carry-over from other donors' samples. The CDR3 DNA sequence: TGTGCCAGTAGTGCACAGCGTCATAGCAATCAGCCCCAGCATTTT. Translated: CASSAQRHSNQPQHF.